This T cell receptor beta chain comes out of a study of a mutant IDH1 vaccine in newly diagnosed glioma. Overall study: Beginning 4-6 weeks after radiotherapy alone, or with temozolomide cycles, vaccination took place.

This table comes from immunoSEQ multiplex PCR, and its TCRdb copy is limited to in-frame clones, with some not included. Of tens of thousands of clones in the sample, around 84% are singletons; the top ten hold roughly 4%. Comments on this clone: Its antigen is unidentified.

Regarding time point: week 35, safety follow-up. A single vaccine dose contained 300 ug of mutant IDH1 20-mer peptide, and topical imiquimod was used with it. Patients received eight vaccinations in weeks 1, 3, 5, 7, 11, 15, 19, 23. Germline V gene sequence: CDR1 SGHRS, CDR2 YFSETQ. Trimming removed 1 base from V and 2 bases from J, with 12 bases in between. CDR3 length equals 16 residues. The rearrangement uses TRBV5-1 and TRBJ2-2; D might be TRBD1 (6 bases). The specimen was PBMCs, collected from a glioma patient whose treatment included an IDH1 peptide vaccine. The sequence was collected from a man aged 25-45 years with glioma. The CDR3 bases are TGCGCCAGCAGCTTGACAGGGTTTATCAACACCGGGGAGCTGTTTTTT. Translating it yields CASSLTGFINTGELFF.